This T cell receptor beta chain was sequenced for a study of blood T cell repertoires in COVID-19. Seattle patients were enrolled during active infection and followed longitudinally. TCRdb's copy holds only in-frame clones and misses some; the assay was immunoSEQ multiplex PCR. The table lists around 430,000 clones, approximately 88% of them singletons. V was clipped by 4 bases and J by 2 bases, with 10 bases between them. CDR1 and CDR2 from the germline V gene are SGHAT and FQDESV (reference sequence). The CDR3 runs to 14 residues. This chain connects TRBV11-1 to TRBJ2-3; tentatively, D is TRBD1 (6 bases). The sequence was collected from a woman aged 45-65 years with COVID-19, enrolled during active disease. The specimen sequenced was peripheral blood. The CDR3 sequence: CASSSGVDTDTQYF. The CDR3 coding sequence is TGTGCCAGCAGCTCAGGGGTAGACACAGATACGCAGTATTTT.